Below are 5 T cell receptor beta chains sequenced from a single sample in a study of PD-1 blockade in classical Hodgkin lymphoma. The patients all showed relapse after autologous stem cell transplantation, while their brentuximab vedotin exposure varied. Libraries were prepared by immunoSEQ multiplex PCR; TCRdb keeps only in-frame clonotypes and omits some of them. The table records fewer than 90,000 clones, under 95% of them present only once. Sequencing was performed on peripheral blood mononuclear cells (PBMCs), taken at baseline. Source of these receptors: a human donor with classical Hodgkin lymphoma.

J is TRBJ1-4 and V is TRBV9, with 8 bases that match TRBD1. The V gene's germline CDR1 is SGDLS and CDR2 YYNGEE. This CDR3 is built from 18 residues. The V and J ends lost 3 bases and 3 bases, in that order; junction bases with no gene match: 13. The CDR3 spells CASSGPEDRDLANEKLFF. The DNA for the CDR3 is TGTGCCAGCAGCGGGCCGGAGGACAGGGATTTAGCTAATGAAAAACTGTTTTTT.

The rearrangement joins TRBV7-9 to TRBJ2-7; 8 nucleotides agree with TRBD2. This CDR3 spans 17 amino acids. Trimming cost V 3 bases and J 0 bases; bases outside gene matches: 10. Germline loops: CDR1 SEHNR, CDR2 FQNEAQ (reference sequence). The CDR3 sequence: CASSLSLAGALSYEQYF. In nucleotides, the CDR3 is TGTGCCAGCAGCTTGTCCCTAGCGGGCGCTCTCTCCTACGAGCAGTACTTC. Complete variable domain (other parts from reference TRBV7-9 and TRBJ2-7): DTGVSQNPRHKITKRGQNVTFRCDPISEHNRLYWYRQTLGQGPEFLTYFQNEAQLEKSRLLSDRFSAERPKGSFSTLEIQRTEQGDSAMYLCASSLSLAGALSYEQYFGPGTRLTVT.

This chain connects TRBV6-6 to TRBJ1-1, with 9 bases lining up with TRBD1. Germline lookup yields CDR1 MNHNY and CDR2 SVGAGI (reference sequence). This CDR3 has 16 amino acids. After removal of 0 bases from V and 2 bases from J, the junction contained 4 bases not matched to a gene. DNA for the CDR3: TGTGCCAGCAGTTACTCGGGGACAGGGATCAACACTGAAGCTTTCTTT. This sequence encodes CASSYSGTGINTEAFF.

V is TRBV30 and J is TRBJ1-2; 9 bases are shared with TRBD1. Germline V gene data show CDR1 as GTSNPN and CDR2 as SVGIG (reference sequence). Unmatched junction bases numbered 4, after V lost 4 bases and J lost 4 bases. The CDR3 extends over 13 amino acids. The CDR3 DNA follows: TGTGCCTGGATGGGACAGGGAGTCTATGGCTACACCTTC. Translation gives CAWMGQGVYGYTF.

The DNA for the CDR3 is TGCGCCAGCAGCTTGGAGGTCCTAGCGGACACAGATACGCAGTATTTT. Translating it yields CASSLEVLADTDTQYF. This chain connects TRBV5-1 to TRBJ2-3, with 7 positions matching TRBD2. Germline V gene lookup returns CDR1 SGHRS and CDR2 YFSETQ. The CDR3 spans 16 residues. Losses at the gene ends were 0 bases for V and 2 bases for J; bases not matched to a gene: 6.